This is a list of T cell receptor beta chains from one sample in a study of blood T cell repertoires in COVID-19. Clones were sequenced by immunoSEQ multiplex PCR, and TCRdb holds only the in-frame ones, with some missing. The table has approximately 210,000 clones, 75% to 90% seen once. Sequenced sample: peripheral blood. Every receptor here comes from a human donor in a cohort sampled during active COVID-19. Both conserved end residues are part of each CDR3. A D gene is named only where the DNA matches it firmly. The size field is filled for only some rows; it gives once, few, many or a size class.

V gene	clone size	D gene	J gene	CDR3 protein	CDR3 DNA
TRBV2	few	TRBD1	TRBJ2-7	CASSAGTGAYEQYF	TGTGCCAGCAGTGCGGGGACAGGGGCCTACGAGCAGTACTTC
TRBV7-3	.	TRBD2	TRBJ2-2	CASSELAGAGELFF	TGTGCCAGCAGCGAACTAGCGGGAGCCGGGGAGCTGTTTTTT
TRBV5-8	.	TRBD2	TRBJ2-5	CASSTGTSGKETQYF	TGTGCCAGCAGTACCGGGACTAGCGGGAAAGAGACCCAGTACTTC
TRBV6-5	.	.	TRBJ2-2	CASSYSRAGGELFF	TGTGCCAGCAGTTACTCAAGGGCGGGTGGGGAGCTGTTTTTT
TRBV28	.	.	TRBJ2-7	CASSLRSGISYEQYF	TGTGCCAGCAGTTTACGCAGCGGAATCTCCTACGAGCAGTACTTC
TRBV29-1	.	.	TRBJ2-1	CSVETGSEQFF	TGCAGCGTTGAAACCGGGAGCGAGCAGTTCTTC
TRBV4-3	.	TRBD1	TRBJ2-7	CASSQDRQGTYEQYF	TGCGCCAGCAGCCAAGATCGACAGGGTACCTACGAGCAGTACTTC
TRBV10-3	.	.	TRBJ2-7	CAISAGAYEQYF	TGTGCCATCAGTGCGGGAGCCTACGAGCAGTACTTC
TRBV7-9	.	.	TRBJ1-1	CASSSTGWTEAFF	TGTGCCAGCAGCTCCACAGGGTGGACTGAAGCTTTCTTT
TRBV13	.	.	TRBJ1-2	CASSPRTSFNYGYTF	TGTGCCAGCAGCCCCCGGACAAGCTTTAACTATGGCTACACCTTC
TRBV3-1/TRBV3-2	.	TRBD1	TRBJ2-7	CASSQGGTGRSYEQYF	TGTGCCAGCAGCCAAGGCGGGACAGGCCGGTCCTACGAGCAGTACTTC
TRBV6-5	.	TRBD1	TRBJ1-3	CASTRNRGSGNTIYF	TGTGCCAGCACCAGAAACAGGGGGTCTGGAAACACCATATATTTT
TRBV9	.	.	TRBJ2-7	CASSATSGQTYEQYF	TGTGCCAGCAGCGCCACAAGCGGGCAGACCTACGAGCAGTACTTC